The 23 T cell receptor beta chains below were found in one sample sequenced in a study of blood T cell repertoires in COVID-19 (dated by TCRdb to between 2020 and 2021). The method behind the library was the immunoSEQ multiplex PCR assay. This immuneACCESS table, as held by TCRdb, lists in-frame sequences with V and J called but not all clones. Of the missing ones, under half trace to an unresolved V gene in checked studies; the others have no known cause. In all, the sample holds more than 85,000 clones, and 75% to 90% of those were seen once. The top ten clonotypes cover about 5.7% of the sample. The material sequenced was peripheral blood. The origin of the receptors is a woman in her forties or fifties with COVID-19, enrolled during active disease.

The chain employs TRBV7-3 and TRBJ2-5, with TRBD2 as a possible D gene (6 bases). The CDR3 extends over 14 amino acids. Looked up from germline, CDR1 is SGHTA and CDR2 is FQGTGA. Trimming shortened V by 2 bases and J by 5 bases, and 12 bases separated the two germline ends. CDR3 sequence reads: CASSLPRGGETQYF. The CDR3 nucleotides are TGTGCCAGCAGCTTACCCCGTGGGGGGGAGACCCAGTACTTC. The variable domain in full, completed from reference TRBV7-3 and TRBJ2-5, reads GAGVSQTPSNKVTEKGKYVELRCDPISGHTALYWYRQSLGQGPEFLIYFQGTGAADDSGLPNDRFFAVRPEGSVSTLKIQRTERGDSAVYLCASSLPRGGETQYFGPGTRLLVL.

The chain joins TRBV7-2 to TRBJ2-7; 7 positions agree with TRBD1. CDR1 and CDR2 (germline): SGHTA, FQGNSA. V was pared by 4 bases and J by 4 bases, with 4 bases of the junction left unmatched. This CDR3 region has 13 residues. The CDR3 coding sequence is TGTGCCAGCAGCTCTCTACAGGGGTACGAGCAGTACTTC. It encodes CASSSLQGYEQYF. The whole variable domain, remainder taken from reference TRBV7-2 and TRBJ2-7, is GAGVSQSPSNKVTEKGKDVELRCDPISGHTALYWYRQSLGQGLEFLIYFQGNSAPDKSGLPSDRFSAERTGGSVSTLTIQRTQQEDSAVYLCASSSLQGYEQYFGPGTRLTVT.

The rearrangement links TRBV30 to TRBJ1-6, with D possibly being TRBD1 (6 bases). CDR3 size: 18 residues. V shed 0 bases and J shed 0 bases, with 15 bases lying between them. Germline V gene sequence: CDR1 GTSNPN, CDR2 SVGIG (reference sequence). CDR3 sequence: CAWSVGGGQSSYNSPLHF. CDR3 in DNA: TGTGCCTGGAGTGTAGGTGGGGGCCAGAGCTCCTATAATTCACCCCTCCACTTT.

The chain carries TRBV30 and TRBJ1-4, with 10 bases that match TRBD1. V gave up 4 bases and J gave up 7 bases; unmatched junction bases: 6. Germline CDR1 GTSNPN, CDR2 SVGIG (reference sequence). The CDR3 length is 14 residues. The CDR3 bases are TGTGCCTGGAACACGGACAGGGGGAGTGAAAAACTGTTTTTT. This translates into CAWNTDRGSEKLFF.

This clone occurred once. This rearrangement joins TRBV4-3 to TRBJ2-7; 7 positions agree with TRBD2. Trimming at V came to 1 base and at J to 0 bases, leaving 3 bases not matched to a gene. CDR1 is LGHNA and CDR2 is YSLEER in the germline V gene. The CDR3 is 15 amino acids. CDR3 sequence: CASSQVLAVSYEQYF. The DNA for the CDR3 is TGCGCCAGCAGCCAAGTTCTAGCGGTCTCCTACGAGCAGTACTTC.

V and J are TRBV5-1 and TRBJ2-3; 7 bases fit TRBD1. CDR1 and CDR2 (germline): SGHRS, YFSETQ. J gave up 5 bases and V 6 bases, and 12 bases lay outside the gene matches. This CDR3 comprises 15 residues. CDR3 loop: CASTPTGTQGDTQYF. CDR3 nucleotide sequence: TGCGCCAGCACCCCGACAGGGACCCAGGGAGATACGCAGTATTTT.

The chain employs TRBV28 and TRBJ1-2; the D is unclear. The CDR3 is 16 residues long. Trimming stripped 4 bases from V and 4 bases from J, with 19 bases between. Germline CDR1 MDHEN, CDR2 SYDVKM. The CDR3 nucleotides are TGTGCCAGCAGTTCCCCCGGAGGGCTCCAAGTCTATGGCTACACCTTC. The encoded protein is CASSSPGGLQVYGYTF.

This clone has just a few counts. V is TRBV9 and J is TRBJ1-1; TRBD1 matches at 9 bases. This CDR3 comprises 14 residues. Unmatched junction bases numbered 6, after V lost 4 bases and J lost 5 bases. In germline, CDR1 is SGDLS, CDR2 YYNGEE. The CDR3 region is CASSSRTGETEAFF. The CDR3 DNA is TGTGCCAGCAGCTCTAGGACAGGGGAGACTGAAGCTTTCTTT. Complete variable domain (other parts from reference TRBV9 and TRBJ1-1): DSGVTQTPKHLITATGQRVTLRCSPRSGDLSVYWYQQSLDQGLQFLIQYYNGEERAKGNILERFSAQQFPDLHSELNLSSLELGDSALYFCASSSRTGETEAFFGQGTRLTVV.

V usage is TRBV6-5 and J usage is TRBJ1-2; possible D gene TRBD1, 6 bases. The CDR3 length is 11 residues. CDR1 MNHEY and CDR2 SVGAGI come from the germline V gene. V lost 6 bases to trimming and J lost 7 bases, with 9 bases between them. This CDR3 is CASRQGRGYTF. Here the CDR3 DNA reads TGTGCCAGCAGACAGGGACGTGGCTACACCTTC.

CDR3 in amino acids: CASSVEGAFTDTQYF. The CDR3 nucleotides read TGTGCCAGCAGCGTAGAGGGGGCGTTCACAGATACGCAGTATTTT. The chain uses TRBV9 and TRBJ2-3, with 7 bases aligning to TRBD1. Germline CDR1 and CDR2: SGDLS and YYNGEE. The V gene end was trimmed by 0 bases and the J gene end by 2 bases; junction bases not matched to a gene: 3. The CDR3 has 15 residues.

The chain recombines TRBV7-6 with TRBJ2-1, with TRBD2 matching 10 bases. From germline, CDR1 is SGHVS and CDR2 FNYEAQ. The CDR3 is 15 residues long. V lost 5 bases, J lost 3 bases, and 4 bases stayed unmatched. The CDR3 here is CASSAGLAHYNEQFF. In DNA form, the CDR3 reads TGTGCCAGCAGCGCGGGACTAGCGCACTACAATGAGCAGTTCTTC. Full variable domain (missing parts from reference TRBV7-6 and TRBJ2-1): GAGVSQSPRYKVTKRGQDVALRCDPISGHVSLYWYRQALGQGPEFLTYFNYEAQQDKSGLPNDRFSAERPEGSISTLTIQRTEQRDSAMYRCASSAGLAHYNEQFFGPGTRLTVL.

This clone was observed a few times. The V call is TRBV6-5, the J call TRBJ1-3; 7 positions agree with TRBD1. The CDR3 contains 14 residues. J gave up 3 bases and V 10 bases, and 9 bases lay outside the gene matches. Germline CDR1 is MNHEY and CDR2 is SVGAGI. CDR3 protein: CATSTGYGGNTIYF. As DNA, the CDR3 is TGTGCCACCTCGACAGGGTACGGTGGAAACACCATATATTTT.

The CDR3 protein is CASSLDRSYNEQFF. In DNA form, the CDR3 reads TGTGCCAGCAGCTTAGACAGGTCCTACAATGAGCAGTTCTTC. The rearrangement joins TRBV6-5 to TRBJ2-1; tentative D call: TRBD1 (6 bases). V lost 6 bases and J 1 base, leaving 10 bases between the germline ends. This CDR3 has 14 residues. Per germline, CDR1 MNHEY and CDR2 SVGAGI.

J is TRBJ1-6 and V is TRBV6-5; possibly TRBD1 for D (6 bases). The CDR3 contains 11 residues. Germline V gene lookup returns CDR1 MNHEY and CDR2 SVGAGI. V was pared by 2 bases and J by 15 bases, with 8 bases between. CDR3 coding DNA: TGTGCCAGCAGTTACGGCAGGGGCCTCCACTTT. It yields the protein CASSYGRGLHF.

This clone occurred once. The V call is TRBV7-3, the J call TRBJ2-7; unclear D gene. The length of the CDR3 is 15 residues. The germline CDR1 and CDR2 sequences are SGHTA and FQGTGA. V lost 2 bases and J 2 bases, leaving 13 bases between the germline ends. The DNA of the CDR3 is TGTGCCAGCAGCTTAGGGCAGGCCCTTGCCTACGAGCAGTACTTC. It codes for CASSLGQALAYEQYF.

The chain has TRBV7-2 and TRBJ1-1; D possibly corresponds to TRBD1 (5 bases). Germline V lookup: CDR1 SGHTA, CDR2 FQGNSA. This CDR3 contains 14 residues. V lost 4 bases and J 4 bases, leaving 13 bases between the germline ends. CDR3 protein: CASSSRLGGTEAFF. The CDR3 region has the DNA TGTGCCAGCAGCTCCCGTTTGGGGGGCACTGAAGCTTTCTTT.

CDR3 loop: CASSPPTGGSYGYTF. The CDR3 DNA sequence: TGTGCCAGCTCACCACCGACAGGGGGGAGCTATGGCTACACCTTC. The chain joins TRBV18 to TRBJ1-2, with 9 positions matching TRBD1. The CDR3 totals 15 residues. With 0 bases clipped from V and 4 bases from J, the junction kept 3 bases outside the gene matches. Per the germline V gene, CDR1 is KGHSH and CDR2 is LQKENI.

This chain joins TRBV7-9 and TRBJ2-7, with TRBD2 matching over 8 bases. Per germline, CDR1 SEHNR and CDR2 FQNEAQ (reference sequence). Trimming took 4 bases from V and 4 from J; bases not matched to a gene: 6. This CDR3 region has 14 residues. The CDR3 here is CASSSDTSGYEQYF. CDR3 sequence (DNA): TGTGCCAGCAGCTCAGACACTAGCGGATACGAGCAGTACTTC. Combining the CDR3 with reference TRBV7-9 and TRBJ2-7 gives the whole variable domain DTGVSQNPRHKITKRGQNVTFRCDPISEHNRLYWYRQTLGQGPEFLTYFQNEAQLEKSRLLSDRFSAERPKGSFSTLEIQRTEQGDSAMYLCASSSDTSGYEQYFGPGTRLTVT.

This clone was found a few times. The same CDR3 arises from other DNA sequences in this sample as well. The V and J genes are TRBV5-1 and TRBJ2-7; 10 bases match TRBD1. The CDR3 extends over 15 amino acids. Germline V gene sequence: CDR1 SGHRS, CDR2 YFSETQ. V was clipped by 4 bases and J by 3 bases; unmatched bases: 7. CDR3 sequence reads: CASSPGGTGVYEQYF. Here the CDR3 DNA reads TGCGCCAGCAGCCCAGGGGGGACAGGGGTCTACGAGCAGTACTTC.

The V call is TRBV28, the J call TRBJ1-2; D is possibly TRBD1 (6 bases). V was shortened by 6 bases and J by 4 bases, with 12 bases between the two germline ends. From germline, CDR1 is MDHEN and CDR2 SYDVKM. The CDR3 runs to 13 residues. CDR3 nucleotide sequence: TGTGCCAGCAGCCGCACAGGGATCTATGGCTACACCTTC. Its protein is CASSRTGIYGYTF.

The J gene is TRBJ1-2, the V gene TRBV6-5, with TRBD1 as a possible D gene (6 bases). Germline V CDR1 and CDR2: MNHEY, SVGAGI. CDR3 length: 13 amino acids. V was cut by 8 bases and J by 4 bases, with 14 bases left in between. The CDR3: CASRTQGAYGYTF. CDR3 coding DNA: TGTGCCAGCCGAACACAGGGAGCCTATGGCTACACCTTC.

The chain couples TRBV18 to TRBJ1-1; possible D gene TRBD1, 6 bases. Trimming pared 1 base from V and 0 bases from J, leaving 12 bases between. The V gene's germline CDR1 is KGHSH and CDR2 LQKENI. The CDR3 loop spans 16 amino acids. CDR3: CASSPRDTLLNTEAFF. In DNA form, the CDR3 reads TGTGCCAGCTCACCACGGGACACTTTACTGAACACTGAAGCTTTCTTT.

The CDR3 sequence: CASSQSRVAGVSTDTQYF. The CDR3, as DNA: TGCGCCAGCAGTCAATCGAGGGTAGCGGGGGTTAGCACAGATACGCAGTATTTT. The rearrangement joins TRBV23-1 to TRBJ2-3, with 9 nucleotides matching TRBD2. TRBV23-1 is reported as an ORF; its role is uncertain. This CDR3 contains 18 residues. V trimming: 0 bases; J trimming: 0 bases; junction bases outside the gene matches: 7.